Listed below are T cell receptor beta chains from one sample, sequenced in a study of shared clonotypes between healthy human individuals. Clones were sequenced by immunoSEQ multiplex PCR, and TCRdb holds only the in-frame ones, with some missing. The table lists over 2 million clones, roughly 95% of them singletons. The sequenced sample consisted of naive CD8+ T cells sorted from blood. These receptors all stem from a man younger than 35 in good health. Both conserved end residues are part of each CDR3. The D gene is left open where the match is weak. The size field is filled for only some rows; it gives once, few, many or a size class.

>.|TRBJ2-1|.|TRBV2
TGTGCCAGCAGTGTGGAGGTGCAGTTCTTC
CASSVEVQFF
>.|TRBJ2-2|.|TRBV11-2
TGTGCCAGCAGCTTATTTGTGGGGACCGGGGAGCTGTTTTTT
CASSLFVGTGELFF
>TRBD1|TRBJ2-7|.|TRBV27
TGTGCCAGCAGTACTATCACGATCGGACAGGGGAATATGGGCGAGCAGTACTTC
CASSTITIGQGNMGEQYF
>TRBD2|TRBJ2-1|.|TRBV7-6
TGTGCCAGCAGCTTAGCGCCCGGGGGGAACAATGAGCAGTTCTTC
CASSLAPGGNNEQFF
>.|TRBJ1-6|.|TRBV4-1
TGCGCCAGCAGCACACAGGTGGGGAGTTCACCCCTCCACTTT
CASSTQVGSSPLHF
>.|TRBJ2-7|.|TRBV11-1
TGTGCCAGCAGCCATGACTCCTACGAGCAGTACTTC
CASSHDSYEQYF
>.|TRBJ1-1|.|TRBV11-2
TGTGCCAGCAGCTTAATCCCTGGATTGACTGAAGCTTTCTTT
CASSLIPGLTEAFF
>TRBD2|TRBJ2-1|.|TRBV28
TGTGCCAGCAGTCCATGGACTAGCGGGGGAACCTCCTACAATGAGCAGTTCTTC
CASSPWTSGGTSYNEQFF
>.|TRBJ2-2|.|TRBV19
TGTGCCAGTAGTTTGGGGGTAACCGGGGAGCTGTTTTTT
CASSLGVTGELFF
>.|TRBJ2-2|.|TRBV7-9
TGTGCCAGCAGCTTAGCCGTGACCGGGGAGCTGTTTTTT
CASSLAVTGELFF
>TRBD2|TRBJ2-3|.|TRBV5-4
TGTGCCAGCAGCTCGAGCTTGACGACTAGCGAAAGACCTAGCACAGATACGCAGTATTTT
CASSSSLTTSERPSTDTQYF
>TRBD2|TRBJ2-7|.|TRBV7-9
TGTGCCATTTCGCCCACTAGCGACCACTACGAGCAGTACTTC
CAISPTSDHYEQYF
>.|TRBJ1-1|few|TRBV11-1
TGTGCCAGCAGCTTAGGCGGGGTCACTGAAGCTTTCTTT
CASSLGGVTEAFF
>.|TRBJ2-7|.|TRBV4-1
TGCGCCAGCAGCCAGAGGGACGGCTCCTACGAGCAGTACTTC
CASSQRDGSYEQYF
>.|TRBJ1-5|.|TRBV6-5
TGTGCCAGCAGTCCAGGGGATAGCAATCAGCCCCAGCATTTT
CASSPGDSNQPQHF
>.|TRBJ2-5|.|TRBV7-8
TGTGCCAGCAGCTTATACGAGGGCCACGTTGAGACCCAGTACTTC
CASSLYEGHVETQYF